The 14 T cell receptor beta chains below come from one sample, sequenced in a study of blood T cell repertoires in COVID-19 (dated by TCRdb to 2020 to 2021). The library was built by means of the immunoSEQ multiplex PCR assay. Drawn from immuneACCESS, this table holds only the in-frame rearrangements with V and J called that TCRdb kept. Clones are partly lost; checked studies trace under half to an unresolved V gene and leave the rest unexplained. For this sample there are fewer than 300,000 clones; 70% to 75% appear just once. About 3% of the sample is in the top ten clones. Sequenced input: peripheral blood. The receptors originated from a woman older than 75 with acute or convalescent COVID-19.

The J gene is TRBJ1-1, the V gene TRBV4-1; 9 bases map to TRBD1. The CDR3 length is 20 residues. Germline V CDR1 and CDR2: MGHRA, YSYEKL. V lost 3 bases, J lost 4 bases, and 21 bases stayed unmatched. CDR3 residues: CASSQPSGNRGQGLSTEAFF. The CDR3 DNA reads TGCGCCAGCAGCCAGCCCAGTGGAAACAGGGGGCAGGGTCTGTCCACTGAAGCTTTCTTT.

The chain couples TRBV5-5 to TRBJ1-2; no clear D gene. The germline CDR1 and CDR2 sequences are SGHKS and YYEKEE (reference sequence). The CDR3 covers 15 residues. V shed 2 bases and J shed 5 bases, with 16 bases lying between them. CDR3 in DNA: TGTGCCAGCAGCTTATCCGGGAACGGGAGGTATGGCTACACCTTC. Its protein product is CASSLSGNGRYGYTF.

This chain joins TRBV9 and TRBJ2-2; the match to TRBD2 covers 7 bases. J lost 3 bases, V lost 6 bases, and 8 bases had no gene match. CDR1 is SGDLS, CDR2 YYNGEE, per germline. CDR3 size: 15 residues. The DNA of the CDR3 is TGTGCCAGCACCCGATGGGGGGGGGACACCGGGGAGCTGTTTTTT. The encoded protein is CASTRWGGDTGELFF.

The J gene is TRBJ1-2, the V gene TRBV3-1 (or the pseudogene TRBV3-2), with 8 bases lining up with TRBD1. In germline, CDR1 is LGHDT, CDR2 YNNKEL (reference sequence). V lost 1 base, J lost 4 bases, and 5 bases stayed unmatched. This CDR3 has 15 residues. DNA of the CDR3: TGTGCCAGCAGCCAAGGTCAGGGACAGGCCTATGGCTACACCTTC. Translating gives CASSQGQGQAYGYTF.

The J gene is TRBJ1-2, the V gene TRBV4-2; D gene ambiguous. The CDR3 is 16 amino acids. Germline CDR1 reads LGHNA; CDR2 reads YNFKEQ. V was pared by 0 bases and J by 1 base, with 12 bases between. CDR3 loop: CASSQDTGNLNYGYTF. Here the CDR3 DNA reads TGTGCCAGCAGCCAAGATACCGGGAACCTTAACTATGGCTACACCTTC.

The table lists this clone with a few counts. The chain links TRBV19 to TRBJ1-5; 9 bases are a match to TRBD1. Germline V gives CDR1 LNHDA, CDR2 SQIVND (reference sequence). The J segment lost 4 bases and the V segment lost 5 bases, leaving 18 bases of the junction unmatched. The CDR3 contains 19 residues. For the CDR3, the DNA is TGTGCCAGTAGTGTCCTCCCGGGACAGGGTGGTAGGGGGAATCAGCCCCAGCATTTT. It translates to CASSVLPGQGGRGNQPQHF.

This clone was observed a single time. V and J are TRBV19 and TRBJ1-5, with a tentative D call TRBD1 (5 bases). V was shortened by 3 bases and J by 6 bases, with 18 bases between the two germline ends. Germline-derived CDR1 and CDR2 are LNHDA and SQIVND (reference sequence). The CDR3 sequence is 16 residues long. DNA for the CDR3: TGTGCCAGTAGTATCAGTTTTCGGGGGTCTTTTCAGCCCCAGCATTTT. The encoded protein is CASSISFRGSFQPQHF.

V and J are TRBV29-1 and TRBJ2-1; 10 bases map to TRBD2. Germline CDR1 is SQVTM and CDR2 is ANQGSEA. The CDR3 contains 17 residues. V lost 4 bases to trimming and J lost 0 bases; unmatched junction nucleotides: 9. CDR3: CSVVRIRLAGSYNEQFF. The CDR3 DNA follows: TGCAGCGTTGTCAGAATTCGACTAGCGGGCTCCTACAATGAGCAGTTCTTC.

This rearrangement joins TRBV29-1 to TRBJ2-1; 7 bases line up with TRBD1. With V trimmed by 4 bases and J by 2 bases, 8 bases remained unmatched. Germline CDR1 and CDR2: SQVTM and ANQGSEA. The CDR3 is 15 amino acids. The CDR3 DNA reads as TGCAGCGTTGGGACACAGGGGTTGACCTACAATGAGCAGTTCTTC. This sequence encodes CSVGTQGLTYNEQFF.

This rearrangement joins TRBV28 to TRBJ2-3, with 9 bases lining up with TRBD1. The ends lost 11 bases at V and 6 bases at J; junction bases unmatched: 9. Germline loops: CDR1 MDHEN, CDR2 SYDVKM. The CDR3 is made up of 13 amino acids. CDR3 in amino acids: CAGRGQGSDTQYF. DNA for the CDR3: TGTGCCGGGAGAGGACAGGGGTCGGATACGCAGTATTTT.

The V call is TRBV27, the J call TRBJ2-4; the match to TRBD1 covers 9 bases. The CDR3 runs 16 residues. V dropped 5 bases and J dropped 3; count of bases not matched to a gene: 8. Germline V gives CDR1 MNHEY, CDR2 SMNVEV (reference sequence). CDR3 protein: CASSPLRDRDKNIQYF. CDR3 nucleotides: TGTGCCAGCAGTCCCTTGAGGGACAGGGACAAAAACATTCAGTACTTC.

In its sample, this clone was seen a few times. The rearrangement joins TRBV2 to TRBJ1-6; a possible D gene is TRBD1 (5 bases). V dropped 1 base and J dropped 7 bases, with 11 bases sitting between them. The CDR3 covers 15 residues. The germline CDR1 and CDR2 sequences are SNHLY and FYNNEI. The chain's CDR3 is CASSEGGHVNSPLHF. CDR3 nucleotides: TGTGCCAGCAGTGAAGGCGGACACGTCAATTCACCCCTCCACTTT.

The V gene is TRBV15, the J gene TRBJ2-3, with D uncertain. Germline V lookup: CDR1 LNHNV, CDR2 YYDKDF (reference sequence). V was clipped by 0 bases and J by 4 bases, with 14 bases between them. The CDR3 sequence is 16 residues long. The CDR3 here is CATSRETLPKADTQYF. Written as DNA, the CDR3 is TGTGCCACCAGCAGAGAGACACTCCCTAAAGCAGATACGCAGTATTTT.

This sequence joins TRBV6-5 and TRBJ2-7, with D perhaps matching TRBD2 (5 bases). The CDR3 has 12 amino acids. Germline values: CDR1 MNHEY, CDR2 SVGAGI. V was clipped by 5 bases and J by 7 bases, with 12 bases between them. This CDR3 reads CASSQWRGEQYF. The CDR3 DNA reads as TGTGCCAGCAGTCAGTGGAGAGGGGAGCAGTACTTC.